The rows below give T cell receptor beta chains drawn from one sample of a study of OX40 agonist ivuxolimab in advanced cancers. Produced via immunoSEQ multiplex PCR; TCRdb's table is partial and in-frame only. The sample has about 79,000 clones; about 94% are singletons. The sequences come from CD4+ or CD8+ T cells sorted from blood, collected in a trial of the OX40 agonist ivuxolimab. Every receptor here comes from an adult with an advanced solid tumor such as melanoma, head and neck, liver or kidney cancer. Both conserved end residues are part of each CDR3. A D gene is named only where the DNA matches it firmly. Clone size is not always given. Where it is, it says once, few, many or a class for expanded clones.

j_gene,abundance,d_gene,v_gene,CDR3aa,CDR3nt
TRBJ2-1,-,-,TRBV11-2,CASSSRDGGDNEQFF,TGTGCCAGCAGCTCCCGGGACGGAGGGGACAATGAGCAGTTCTTC
TRBJ2-7,-,TRBD1,TRBV28,CASSSRTGDFFYEQYF,TGTGCCAGCAGTTCTCGGACAGGGGATTTTTTCTACGAGCAGTACTTC
TRBJ2-7,-,-,TRBV27,CASSFSSSPFYEQYF,TGTGCCAGCAGTTTCTCTTCTAGCCCTTTCTACGAGCAGTACTTC
TRBJ2-5,-,TRBD2,TRBV9,CASSVVGGEETQYF,TGTGCCAGCAGCGTAGTGGGAGGGGAAGAGACCCAGTACTTC
TRBJ1-2,-,-,TRBV7-9,CASSLQGGRDEDYGYTF,TGTGCCAGCAGCTTACAGGGAGGCCGGGACGAGGACTATGGCTACACCTTC
TRBJ2-7,-,-,TRBV21-1,CASSKVSKGVKQYF,TGTGCCAGCAGCAAAGTCAGCAAGGGGGTCAAGCAGTACTTC
TRBJ2-1,-,TRBD2,TRBV4-1,CASSQVIAGGGHNEQFF,TGCGCCAGCAGCCAAGTTATAGCGGGGGGGGGTCACAATGAGCAGTTCTTC
TRBJ2-7,-,-,TRBV15,CATSRDAQGSSYEQYF,TGTGCCACCAGCAGAGATGCCCAGGGATCCTCCTACGAGCAGTACTTC
TRBJ2-1,once,TRBD1,TRBV5-4,CASSADRGFLADYNEQFF,TGTGCCAGCAGCGCGGACAGGGGGTTCCTAGCGGACTACAATGAGCAGTTCTTC
TRBJ2-7,-,-,TRBV5-6,CASSIRGGEQYF,TGTGCCAGCAGCATAAGGGGCGGCGAGCAGTACTTC
TRBJ2-1,-,TRBD2,TRBV4-2,CASSQDVTLAGVYNEQFF,TGTGCCAGCAGCCAAGATGTCACACTAGCGGGAGTCTACAATGAGCAGTTCTTC
TRBJ2-1,-,TRBD1,TRBV4-1,CASSQVLGQGSYNEQFF,TGCGCCAGCAGCCAAGTACTAGGACAGGGATCCTACAATGAGCAGTTCTTC